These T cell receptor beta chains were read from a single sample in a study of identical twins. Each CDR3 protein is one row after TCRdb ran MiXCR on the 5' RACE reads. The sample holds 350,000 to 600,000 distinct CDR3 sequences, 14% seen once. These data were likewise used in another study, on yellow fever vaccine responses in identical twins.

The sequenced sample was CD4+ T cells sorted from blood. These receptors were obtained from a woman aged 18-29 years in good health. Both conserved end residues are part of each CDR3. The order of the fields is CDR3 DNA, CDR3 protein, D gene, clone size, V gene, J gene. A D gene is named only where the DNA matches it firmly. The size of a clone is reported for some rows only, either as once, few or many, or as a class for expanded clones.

TGTGCCAGCAGCCAGAAGCAGGGGCCGGTGGAGCTGTTTTTT	CASSQKQGPVELFF	NA	few	TRBV3-1	TRBJ2-2
TGTGCCAGCAGTGCCACGAGTTCACACTACAATGAGCAGTTCTTC	CASSATSSHYNEQFF	NA	NA	TRBV25-1	TRBJ2-1
TGCGCCAGCAGCTTGAGGCCTAGCGGGGATGAGACCCAGTACTTC	CASSLRPSGDETQYF	TRBD2	few	TRBV5-1	TRBJ2-5
TGTGCCGCCCGTGGGCGGAACGCGAACACCGGGGAGCTGTTTTTT	CAARGRNANTGELFF	NA	NA	TRBV6-1	TRBJ2-2
TGTGCCAGCAGTCTGGGTCGGACAGGGATCTACGAGCAGTACTTC	CASSLGRTGIYEQYF	TRBD1	few	TRBV6-1	TRBJ2-7
TGTGCCAGCAGTTCCCGCCGGACTAGCGGGAGTTCCTACAATGAGCAGTTCTTC	CASSSRRTSGSSYNEQFF	TRBD2	NA	TRBV6-5	TRBJ2-1
TGTGCCAGCAGCCAGGACCATAGCGGGAGGGTTACAGATACGCAGTATTTT	CASSQDHSGRVTDTQYF	TRBD2	few	TRBV3-1	TRBJ2-3
TGTGCCAGCGCCCGGCTGGGCGTCGGCACAGATACGCAGTATTTT	CASARLGVGTDTQYF	NA	few	TRBV12-3/TRBV12-4	TRBJ2-3
TGTGCCAGCAGCTTTGACAGGAGGTTAGAGACCCAGTACTTC	CASSFDRRLETQYF	NA	NA	TRBV13	TRBJ2-5
TGCGCCAGCAGCCAAGCTTCGGGGGGACTAACCCCCCAGGAGACCCAGTACTTC	CASSQASGGLTPQETQYF	TRBD2	once	TRBV4-1	TRBJ2-5
TGCGCCAGTGTGGGGGAATGGAACACTGAAGCTTTCTTT	CASVGEWNTEAFF	NA	few	TRBV5-1	TRBJ1-1
TGTGCCAGCAGTACACTAGCGGGCAATGAGCAGTTCTTC	CASSTLAGNEQFF	TRBD2	few	TRBV12-3/TRBV12-4	TRBJ2-1
TGCGCCAGCGCGACAGGACGTAAAGATGAAAAACTGTTTTTT	CASATGRKDEKLFF	NA	many	TRBV5-1	TRBJ1-4
TGTGCCAGCAGTCTAGGAATCCGAAACATTCAGTACTTC	CASSLGIRNIQYF	NA	few	TRBV28	TRBJ2-4
TGCGCCAGCAGCTACGGCGATTTAGCCAAAAACATTCAGTACTTC	CASSYGDLAKNIQYF	NA	NA	TRBV5-1	TRBJ2-4
TGTGCCAGCAGTACCCCTGGGAAGAATAGCCACGAGCAGTACTTC	CASSTPGKNSHEQYF	NA	once	TRBV6-1	TRBJ2-7
TGCGCCAGCAGCCAAGATTCCAGCGGGGGTACCTACGAGCAGTACTTC	CASSQDSSGGTYEQYF	TRBD2	few	TRBV4-3	TRBJ2-7
TGTGCCAGCAGCGGGGGACTAGCGGGAGCCGGCGAGCAGTACTTC	CASSGGLAGAGEQYF	TRBD2	few	TRBV5-4	TRBJ2-7
TGTGCCACCGTCTGGGGGACCTATGGCTACACCTTC	CATVWGTYGYTF	NA	NA	TRBV28	TRBJ1-2
TGTGCCAGCAGTGACGAGCGGGGGGGCCGGGAGCAGTTCTTC	CASSDERGGREQFF	TRBD2	few	TRBV2	TRBJ2-1
TGTGCCAGCACTTTTCTAGGGCGTGGCACAGATACGCAGTATTTT	CASTFLGRGTDTQYF	NA	NA	TRBV6-2/TRBV6-3	TRBJ2-3
TGCGCCAGCAGCCAGGCTGGATCTAGCGGGACAGATACGCAGTATTTT	CASSQAGSSGTDTQYF	TRBD2	few	TRBV4-3	TRBJ2-3
TGTGCCAGCAGCACAGGGGTCGAGCAGTACTTC	CASSTGVEQYF	TRBD1	NA	TRBV28	TRBJ2-7
TGTGCCAGCGGGGCCGACAGCTACGAGCAGTACTTC	CASGADSYEQYF	NA	NA	TRBV4-2	TRBJ2-7
TGTGCCAGCAACCGGGGGGCTAGGCGGGGCACCGGGGAGCTGTTTTTT	CASNRGARRGTGELFF	NA	few	TRBV28	TRBJ2-2
TGTGCCAGCAGCAAGAGTAGCGGAGAACCCTACGAGCAGTACTTC	CASSKSSGEPYEQYF	NA	NA	TRBV21-1	TRBJ2-7
TGTGCCAGCAGCTTAGGGGCCCCGGGAGGCTACACCTTC	CASSLGAPGGYTF	NA	NA	TRBV13	TRBJ1-2
TGTGCTACACGGGGACTTGACACCGGGGAGCTGTTTTTT	CATRGLDTGELFF	NA	many	TRBV3-1	TRBJ2-2
TGTGCCAGCAGCTTAGACCCCGGGACTAGCTGGTTTTTT	CASSLDPGTSWFF	TRBD2	few	TRBV7-9	TRBJ2-2